The clone carrying this TCR beta chain occurred many times. The data derive from a study of metastatic and nonmetastatic thyroid tumors. Across the study: Malignant thyroid and benign thyroid patients provided blood and tumor or nodule tissue whose repertoires were compared.

All patients were untreated before thyroid surgery. Per germline, CDR1 SQVTM and CDR2 ANQGSEA. V lost 4 bases, J lost 12 bases, and 21 bases lay in between. The CDR3 extends over 13 amino acids. With MiXCR, TCRdb called clones anew from the PCR reads. This table has tens of thousands of clones, 20% to 25% appearing once. The sample comprised blood. This sequence originates from a female donor with papillary thyroid cancer or a benign thyroid nodule (not recorded which). Some clones in this sample may be carry-over from other donors' samples. The chain links TRBV29-1 to TRBJ1-1, with D maybe TRBD1 (6 bases). The CDR3 here is CSVGDDRIKGTFF. Written as DNA, the CDR3 is TGCAGCGTTGGCGACGACAGGATAAAGGGGACTTTCTTT.